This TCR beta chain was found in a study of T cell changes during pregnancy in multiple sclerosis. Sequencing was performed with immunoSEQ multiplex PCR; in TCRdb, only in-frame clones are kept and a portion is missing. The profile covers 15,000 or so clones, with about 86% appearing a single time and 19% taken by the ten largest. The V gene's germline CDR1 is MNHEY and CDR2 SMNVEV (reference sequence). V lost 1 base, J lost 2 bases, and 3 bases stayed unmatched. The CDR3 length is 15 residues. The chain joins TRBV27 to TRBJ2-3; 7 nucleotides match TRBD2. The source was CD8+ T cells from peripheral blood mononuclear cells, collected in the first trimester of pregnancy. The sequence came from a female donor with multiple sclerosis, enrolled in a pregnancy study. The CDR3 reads CASSLWAGDTDTQYF. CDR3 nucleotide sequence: TGTGCCAGCAGTTTATGGGCGGGAGACACAGATACGCAGTATTTT.